This T cell receptor beta chain was sequenced during a study of T cell responses to AZD1222 COVID-19 vaccine. Produced via immunoSEQ multiplex PCR; TCRdb's table is partial and in-frame only. The data contain tens of thousands of clones, around 85% of them singletons. As to this clone: Its antigen is undetermined.

Study-level findings and limits: Regions left unmutated in variants are reportedly the target of nearly half of spike-specific TCRs. Possibly, clonal diversity was underestimated; donors were largely white British and included more females.

Sample: peripheral blood, taken on day 0 of MenACWY control vaccination. This receptor was obtained from an adult in good health.

This chain's CDR3 is CASSLRTDQPQHF. The CDR3 DNA sequence: TGTGCCAGCAGCTTAAGGACAGATCAGCCCCAGCATTTT. The rearrangement links TRBV7-9 to TRBJ1-5, with D possibly being TRBD1 (6 bases). Trimming shortened V by 2 bases and J by 5 bases, and 7 bases separated the two germline ends. CDR1 and CDR2 from the germline V gene are SEHNR and FQNEAQ (reference sequence). CDR3 length: 13 amino acids.